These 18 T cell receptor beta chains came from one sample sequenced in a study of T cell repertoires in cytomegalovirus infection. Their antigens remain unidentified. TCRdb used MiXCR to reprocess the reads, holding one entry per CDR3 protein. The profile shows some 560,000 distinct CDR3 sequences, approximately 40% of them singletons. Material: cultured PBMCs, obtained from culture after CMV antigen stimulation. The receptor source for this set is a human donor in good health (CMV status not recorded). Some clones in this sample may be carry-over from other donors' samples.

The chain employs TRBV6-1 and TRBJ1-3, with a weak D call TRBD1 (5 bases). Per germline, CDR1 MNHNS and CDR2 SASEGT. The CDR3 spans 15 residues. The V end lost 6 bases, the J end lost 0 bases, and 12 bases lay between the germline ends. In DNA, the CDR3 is TGTGCCAGCAGCCCCGGGACTCTCTCTGGAAACACCATATATTTT. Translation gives CASSPGTLSGNTIYF.

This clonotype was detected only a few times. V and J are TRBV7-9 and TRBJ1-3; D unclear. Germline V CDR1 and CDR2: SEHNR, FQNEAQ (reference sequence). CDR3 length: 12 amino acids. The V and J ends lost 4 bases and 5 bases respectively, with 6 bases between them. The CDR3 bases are TGTGCCAGCAGCTCGATGAGAAACACCATATATTTT. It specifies CASSSMRNTIYF.

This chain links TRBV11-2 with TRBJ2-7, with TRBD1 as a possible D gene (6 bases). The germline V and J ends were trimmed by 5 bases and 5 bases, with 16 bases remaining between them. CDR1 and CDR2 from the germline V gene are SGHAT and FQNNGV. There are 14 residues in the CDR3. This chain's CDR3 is CASSHTGRRDEQYF. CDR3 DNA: TGTGCCAGCAGCCACACAGGGAGAAGGGACGAGCAGTACTTC.

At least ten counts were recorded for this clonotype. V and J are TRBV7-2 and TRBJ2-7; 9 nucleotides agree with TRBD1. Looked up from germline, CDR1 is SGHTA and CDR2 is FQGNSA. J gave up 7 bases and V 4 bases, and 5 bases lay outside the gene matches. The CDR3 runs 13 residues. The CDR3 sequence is CASSSDRGWEQYF. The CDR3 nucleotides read TGTGCCAGCAGCTCGGACAGGGGTTGGGAGCAGTACTTC.

The CDR3: CASSLLGDGYTF. CDR3 nucleotide sequence: TGTGCCAGCAGTTTATTGGGGGATGGCTACACCTTC. The chain carries TRBV12-3 or TRBV12-4 and TRBJ1-2; D may be TRBD1 (5 bases). The CDR3 loop spans 12 amino acids. Trimming shortened V by 2 bases and J by 6 bases, and 7 bases separated the two germline ends.

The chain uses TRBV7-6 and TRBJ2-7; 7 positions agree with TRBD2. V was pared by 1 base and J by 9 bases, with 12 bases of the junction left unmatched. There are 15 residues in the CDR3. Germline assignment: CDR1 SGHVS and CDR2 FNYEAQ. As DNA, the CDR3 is TGTGCCAGCAGCTTAGGGGGGGGAGATCCTCCCGGGCAGTACTTC. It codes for CASSLGGGDPPGQYF.

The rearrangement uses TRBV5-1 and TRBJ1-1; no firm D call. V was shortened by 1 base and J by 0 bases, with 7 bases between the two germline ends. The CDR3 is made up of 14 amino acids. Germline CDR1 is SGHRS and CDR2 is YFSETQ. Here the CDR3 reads CASSLQYMNTEAFF. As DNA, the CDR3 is TGCGCCAGCAGCTTGCAATACATGAACACTGAAGCTTTCTTT.

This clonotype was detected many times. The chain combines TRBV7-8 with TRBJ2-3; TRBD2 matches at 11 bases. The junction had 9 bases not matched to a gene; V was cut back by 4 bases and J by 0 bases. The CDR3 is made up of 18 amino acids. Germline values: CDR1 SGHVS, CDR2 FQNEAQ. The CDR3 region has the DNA TGTGCCAGCAGCTCAATAGCGGGAGGGGATTATAGCACAGATACGCAGTATTTT. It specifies CASSSIAGGDYSTDTQYF.

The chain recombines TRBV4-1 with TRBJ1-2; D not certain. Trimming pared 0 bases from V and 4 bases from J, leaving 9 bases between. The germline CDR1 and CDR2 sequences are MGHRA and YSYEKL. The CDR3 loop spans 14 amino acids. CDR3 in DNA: TGCGCCAGCAGCCAAGAAGGGCTTACCTATGGCTACACCTTC. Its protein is CASSQEGLTYGYTF.

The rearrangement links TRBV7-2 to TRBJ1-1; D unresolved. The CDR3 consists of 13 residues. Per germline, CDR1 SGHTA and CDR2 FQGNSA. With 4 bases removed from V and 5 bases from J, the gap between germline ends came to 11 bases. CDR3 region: CASSSRGRTEAFF. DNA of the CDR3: TGTGCCAGCAGCTCCCGAGGCAGGACTGAAGCTTTCTTT.

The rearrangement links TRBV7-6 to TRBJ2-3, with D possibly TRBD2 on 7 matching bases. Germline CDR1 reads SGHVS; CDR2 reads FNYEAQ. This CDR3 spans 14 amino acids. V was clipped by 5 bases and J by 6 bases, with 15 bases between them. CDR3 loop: CASSPAGGLDTQYF. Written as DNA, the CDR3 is TGTGCCAGCAGCCCCGCCGGGGGGCTCGATACGCAGTATTTT.

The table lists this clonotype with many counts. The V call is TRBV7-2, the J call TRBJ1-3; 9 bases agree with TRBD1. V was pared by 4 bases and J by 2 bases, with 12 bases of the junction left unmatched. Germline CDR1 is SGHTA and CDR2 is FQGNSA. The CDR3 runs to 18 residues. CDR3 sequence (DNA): TGTGCCAGCAGCTATATAACTGCCGGGACAGGGACTGGAAACACCATATATTTT. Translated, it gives CASSYITAGTGTGNTIYF.

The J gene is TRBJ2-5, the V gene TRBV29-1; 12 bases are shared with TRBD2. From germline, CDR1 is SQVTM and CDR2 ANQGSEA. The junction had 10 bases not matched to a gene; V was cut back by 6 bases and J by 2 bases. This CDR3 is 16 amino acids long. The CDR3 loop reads CSVVPMTSGSQETQYF. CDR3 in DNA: TGCAGCGTCGTCCCTATGACTAGCGGGAGTCAAGAGACCCAGTACTTC.

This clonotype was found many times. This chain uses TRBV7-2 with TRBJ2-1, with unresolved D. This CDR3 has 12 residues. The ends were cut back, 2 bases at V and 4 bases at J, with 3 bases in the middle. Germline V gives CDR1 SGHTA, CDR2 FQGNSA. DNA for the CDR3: TGTGCCAGCAGCTTAAAGTACAATGAGCAGTTCTTC. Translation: CASSLKYNEQFF.

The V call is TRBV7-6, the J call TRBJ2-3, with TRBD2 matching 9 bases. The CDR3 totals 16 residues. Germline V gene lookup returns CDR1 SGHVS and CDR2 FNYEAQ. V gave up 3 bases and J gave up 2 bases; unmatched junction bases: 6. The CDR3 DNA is TGTGCCAGCAGCTTCGGTAGCGGGAGTTACACAGATACGCAGTATTTT. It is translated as CASSFGSGSYTDTQYF.

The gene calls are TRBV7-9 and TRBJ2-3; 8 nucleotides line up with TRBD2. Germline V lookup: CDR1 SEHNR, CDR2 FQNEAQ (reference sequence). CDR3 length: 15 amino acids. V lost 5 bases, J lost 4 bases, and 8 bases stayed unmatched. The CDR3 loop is CASSPGRGSSDTQYF. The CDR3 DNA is TGTGCCAGCAGCCCCGGGAGGGGGAGCTCAGATACGCAGTATTTT.

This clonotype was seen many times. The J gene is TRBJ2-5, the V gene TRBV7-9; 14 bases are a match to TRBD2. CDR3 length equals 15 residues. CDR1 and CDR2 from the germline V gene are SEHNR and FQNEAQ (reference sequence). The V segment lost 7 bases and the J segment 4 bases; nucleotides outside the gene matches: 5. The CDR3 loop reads CASTPTSGRAETQYF. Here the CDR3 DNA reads TGTGCCAGCACCCCGACTAGCGGGAGGGCAGAGACCCAGTACTTC.

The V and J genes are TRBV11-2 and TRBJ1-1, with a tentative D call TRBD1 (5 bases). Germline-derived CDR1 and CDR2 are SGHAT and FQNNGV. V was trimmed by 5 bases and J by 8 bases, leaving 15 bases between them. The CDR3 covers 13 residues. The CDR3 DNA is TGTGCCAGCAGCCCCCGGGGGGGGAGCGAAGCTTTCTTT. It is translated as CASSPRGGSEAFF.